Sequencing of this T cell receptor beta chain was carried out in a study of blood T cell repertoires in COVID-19. Study at large: Specimens from acute and convalescent COVID-19 originated in the United States, Italy and Spain. Nucleic acid was either cDNA or gDNA, and it came from T cells, B-cell-depleted T cells, or PBMCs.

Trimming took 4 bases from V and 7 from J, leaving 10 bases between them. CDR3 length: 12 amino acids. Germline-derived CDR1 and CDR2 are MDHEN and SYDVKM. In the original workflow: Amplified reference gene primers provided the basis for estimating nucleated cell counts. Repertoires were generated with immunoSEQ multiplex PCR, while TCRdb's copy carries only in-frame clones and drops some. V and J calls and clone size follow that table, whereas D and trimming were derived from the DNA. The sample has around 120,000 clones; approximately 68% are singletons. This clone was seen only a few times. Sequenced: peripheral blood. The chain carries TRBV28 and TRBJ1-2; a weak D match, TRBD1 (6 bases). The sequence was obtained from a woman in her 70s with acute or convalescent COVID-19. The CDR3 DNA sequence: TGTGCCAGCAGTTCACAGGGCGGTGGCTACACCTTC. It specifies CASSSQGGGYTF.